This TCR beta chain emerged from a study of response to subunit inactivated influenza vaccine listed by TCRdb under 2018. Concerning the study at large: Deep quantitative profiling of the T cell receptor repertoire was used in the study to follow responses to a trivalent subunit inactivated influenza vaccine. Study-wide conclusions, independent of this receptor: The authors proposed that each seasonal influenza vaccination may bring in only a limited number of new T cells.

The CDR3 holds 13 amino acids from the cysteine to the phenylalanine. Left in the record is the CDR3 DNA by itself, 39 bases read in frame from the first base. The germline V gene sets CDR1 to SQVTM and CDR2 to ANQGSEA. Clipping removes 6 bases from V and 1 base from J, with 6 as the unmatched junction base count. This clonotype has just a few counts. Its cognate antigen has yet to be identified. No base-level quality is on record; no much larger clone is a single base apart. The library was built by means of RT-PCR. Sequencing was carried out with an Illumina HiSeq 2500. The public reads were quality trimmed at Q25 with fastp and then assembled into clones with MiXCR by TCRdb, keeping productive beta chains. Each record represents a unique CDR3 protein, reported with the most common genes and DNA among its rows. Within this sample are approximately 500,000 distinct CDR3 sequences, with 13% of them counted one time only. The ten biggest clones cover roughly 14% of the sample.

The time point label, as the study defines it: approximately 47 days after influenza vaccine administration. Recombination connected TRBV29-1 to TRBJ2-7, with 7 central nucleotides matching TRBD1. Sample: PBMCs from blood, taken roughly 46 days after vaccination. The clonotype comes from a man between 45 and 60 years old who received an inactivated influenza vaccine. Donor details come from another sample of the same person, matched by shared clones. The DNA reads as follows: TGCAGCGTGAACGACAGGGCTTCCTACGAGCAGTACTTC. Translation gives CSVNDRASYEQYF.